The rows below give T cell receptor beta chains drawn from one sample of a study of blood T cells in healthy people across ages. One entry per CDR3 protein, called by TCRdb with MiXCR from the 5' RACE reads. The sample records more than 900,000 distinct CDR3 sequences, roughly 24% being singletons. These sequences were also reported in another study, on T cells of mothers and their children.

Sequenced: blood. Source of these receptors: a girl aged 2 to 9 in good health. The CDR3 runs from the conserved cysteine through the conserved F or W. D genes are given only for firm matches. Clone sizes are given selectively: once, few, many, or a class where the clone is expanded.

cdr3_aa: CSASYRTGIEYNEQFF; cdr3_nt: TGCAGTGCTAGTTATAGGACAGGGATAGAATATAATGAGCAGTTCTTC; v_call: TRBV20-1; j_call: TRBJ2-1; clone_size: .; d_call: TRBD1
cdr3_aa: CASSLWSSTSDTQYF; cdr3_nt: TGTGCCAGCAGCTTATGGTCTAGCACCTCAGATACGCAGTATTTT; v_call: TRBV7-2; j_call: TRBJ2-3; clone_size: many; d_call: .
cdr3_aa: CSVEPGLAGGNEQFF; cdr3_nt: TGCAGCGTTGAGCCCGGTCTAGCGGGAGGAAATGAGCAGTTCTTC; v_call: TRBV29-1; j_call: TRBJ2-1; clone_size: .; d_call: TRBD2
cdr3_aa: CASSISDSSLYEQYF; cdr3_nt: TGTGCCAGCAGCATCTCTGACAGTAGCCTCTACGAGCAGTACTTC; v_call: TRBV28; j_call: TRBJ2-7; clone_size: .; d_call: .
cdr3_aa: CAIGSLGETQYF; cdr3_nt: TGTGCCATCGGTTCGTTGGGAGAGACCCAGTACTTC; v_call: TRBV10-3; j_call: TRBJ2-5; clone_size: few; d_call: .
cdr3_aa: CASSLAASMNTGELFF; cdr3_nt: TGTGCCAGCAGCCTGGCGGCTTCGATGAACACCGGGGAGCTGTTTTTT; v_call: TRBV4-2; j_call: TRBJ2-2; clone_size: .; d_call: .
cdr3_aa: CASSLWVEGYNSPLHF; cdr3_nt: TGTGCCAGCAGTTTATGGGTGGAGGGATATAATTCACCCCTCCACTTT; v_call: TRBV27; j_call: TRBJ1-6; clone_size: .; d_call: .
cdr3_aa: CATSRDQTPLLYGYTF; cdr3_nt: TGTGCCACCAGCAGAGATCAGACGCCCCTTTTGTATGGCTACACCTTC; v_call: TRBV15; j_call: TRBJ1-2; clone_size: few; d_call: .
cdr3_aa: CSVEDRFTDTQYF; cdr3_nt: TGCAGCGTTGAAGACAGGTTCACAGATACGCAGTATTTT; v_call: TRBV29-1; j_call: TRBJ2-3; clone_size: few; d_call: .
cdr3_aa: CASSYLKVEQFF; cdr3_nt: TGTGCCAGCAGCTACTTAAAAGTTGAGCAGTTCTTC; v_call: TRBV7-9; j_call: TRBJ2-1; clone_size: .; d_call: .
cdr3_aa: CASSKAGGIDEQFF; cdr3_nt: TGCGCCAGCAGCAAGGCGGGAGGGATCGATGAGCAGTTCTTC; v_call: TRBV5-1; j_call: TRBJ2-1; clone_size: .; d_call: TRBD2
cdr3_aa: CASTPLMTSGSLLAKNIQYF; cdr3_nt: TGCGCCAGCACCCCTCTAATGACTAGCGGGAGTCTCCTAGCCAAAAACATTCAGTACTTC; v_call: TRBV5-1; j_call: TRBJ2-4; clone_size: few; d_call: TRBD2
cdr3_aa: CATSNDRTNYNSPLHF; cdr3_nt: TGTGCCACCAGCAACGACCGGACAAACTATAATTCACCCCTCCACTTT; v_call: TRBV15; j_call: TRBJ1-6; clone_size: .; d_call: .
cdr3_aa: CAISGGVGETQYF; cdr3_nt: TGTGCCATCAGTGGAGGAGTTGGGGAGACCCAGTACTTC; v_call: TRBV10-3; j_call: TRBJ2-5; clone_size: .; d_call: .
cdr3_aa: CSVGRWGQGAGEQYF; cdr3_nt: TGCAGCGTTGGAAGATGGGGACAGGGGGCAGGGGAGCAGTACTTC; v_call: TRBV29-1; j_call: TRBJ2-7; clone_size: few; d_call: TRBD1
cdr3_aa: CASSDDGGSFTEAFF; cdr3_nt: TGCGCCAGCAGCGACGACGGGGGGTCCTTCACTGAAGCTTTCTTT; v_call: TRBV5-1; j_call: TRBJ1-1; clone_size: few; d_call: .
cdr3_aa: CASSLSLTGVNTGELFF; cdr3_nt: TGTGCCAGCAGCTTGTCCCTTACAGGGGTTAACACCGGGGAGCTGTTTTTT; v_call: TRBV7-9; j_call: TRBJ2-2; clone_size: .; d_call: TRBD1
cdr3_aa: CAISPGQGDETQYF; cdr3_nt: TGTGCCATCAGCCCCGGACAGGGGGACGAGACCCAGTACTTC; v_call: TRBV10-3; j_call: TRBJ2-5; clone_size: .; d_call: TRBD1
cdr3_aa: CASTSDGGETQYF; cdr3_nt: TGTGCCAGCACCTCGGACGGAGGGGAGACCCAGTACTTC; v_call: TRBV6-1; j_call: TRBJ2-5; clone_size: once; d_call: .
cdr3_aa: CASSVSSYNSPLHF; cdr3_nt: TGTGCCAGTTCCGTGAGCTCCTATAATTCACCCCTCCACTTT; v_call: TRBV28; j_call: TRBJ1-6; clone_size: few; d_call: .
cdr3_aa: CSVGLQGLGTQYF; cdr3_nt: TGCAGCGTTGGATTACAGGGGTTAGGGACCCAGTACTTC; v_call: TRBV29-1; j_call: TRBJ2-5; clone_size: .; d_call: TRBD1
cdr3_aa: CASSLISGGEQYF; cdr3_nt: TGTGCCAGCAGTTTGATCTCCGGGGGCGAGCAGTACTTC; v_call: TRBV7-3; j_call: TRBJ2-7; clone_size: few; d_call: .
cdr3_aa: CASSLQRSTDTQYF; cdr3_nt: TGTGCCAGCAGCTTACAGCGGAGCACAGATACGCAGTATTTT; v_call: TRBV7-3; j_call: TRBJ2-3; clone_size: .; d_call: .
cdr3_aa: CASSVRDRGFYTF; cdr3_nt: TGTGCCAGCAGCGTCCGGGACAGGGGTTTCTACACCTTC; v_call: TRBV9; j_call: TRBJ1-2; clone_size: .; d_call: TRBD1
cdr3_aa: CASSHPLGPPNEKLFF; cdr3_nt: TGTGCCAGCAGCCACCCCCTGGGGCCACCCAACGAAAAACTGTTTTTT; v_call: TRBV7-9; j_call: TRBJ1-4; clone_size: few; d_call: .
cdr3_aa: CASSWATSGHNEQFF; cdr3_nt: TGTGCCAGCAGTTGGGCTACTAGCGGACACAATGAGCAGTTCTTC; v_call: TRBV12-3/TRBV12-4; j_call: TRBJ2-1; clone_size: .; d_call: TRBD2
cdr3_aa: CASSQPTSGVYEQYF; cdr3_nt: TGCGCCAGCAGCCAACCGACTAGCGGAGTCTACGAGCAGTACTTC; v_call: TRBV4-1; j_call: TRBJ2-7; clone_size: few; d_call: TRBD2
cdr3_aa: CASSLSLGIDTEAFF; cdr3_nt: TGTGCCAGCAGCTTAAGTTTAGGGATCGACACTGAAGCTTTCTTT; v_call: TRBV11-2; j_call: TRBJ1-1; clone_size: few; d_call: .
cdr3_aa: CASSDPGRVMGKLFF; cdr3_nt: TGCGCCAGCAGCGATCCCGGGAGGGTCATGGGGAAACTGTTTTTT; v_call: TRBV4-3; j_call: TRBJ1-4; clone_size: .; d_call: .
cdr3_aa: CASSSSQGANTEAFF; cdr3_nt: TGCGCCAGCAGCTCGTCCCAGGGGGCTAACACTGAAGCTTTCTTT; v_call: TRBV5-1; j_call: TRBJ1-1; clone_size: .; d_call: TRBD1
cdr3_aa: CASSSQGGAGVYNEQFF; cdr3_nt: TGTGCCAGCAGTTCTCAAGGGGGGGCGGGGGTGTACAATGAGCAGTTCTTC; v_call: TRBV6-5; j_call: TRBJ2-1; clone_size: .; d_call: .
cdr3_aa: CASSEGRSNSPLHF; cdr3_nt: TGTGCCAGCAGTGAGGGCCGGTCTAATTCACCCCTCCACTTT; v_call: TRBV6-1; j_call: TRBJ1-6; clone_size: .; d_call: .
cdr3_aa: CASSIGARGLRETQYF; cdr3_nt: TGTGCCAGTAGTATCGGTGCCAGGGGGCTCCGGGAGACCCAGTACTTC; v_call: TRBV19; j_call: TRBJ2-5; clone_size: few; d_call: TRBD1
cdr3_aa: CASSPRQGYNQPQHF; cdr3_nt: TGTGCCAGCAGCCCAAGACAGGGCTACAATCAGCCCCAGCATTTT; v_call: TRBV6-5; j_call: TRBJ1-5; clone_size: .; d_call: TRBD1
cdr3_aa: CASSLYTSLGNQPQHF; cdr3_nt: TGTGCCAGCAGCTTGTACACCTCCTTGGGCAATCAGCCCCAGCATTTT; v_call: TRBV5-5; j_call: TRBJ1-5; clone_size: .; d_call: .
cdr3_aa: CASSRMQGLPQETQYF; cdr3_nt: TGCGCCAGCAGTCGAATGCAGGGGTTGCCTCAAGAGACCCAGTACTTC; v_call: TRBV4-1; j_call: TRBJ2-5; clone_size: few; d_call: .
cdr3_aa: CASSQRQQGAYGYTF; cdr3_nt: TGCGCCAGCAGCCAACGTCAACAGGGGGCCTATGGCTACACCTTC; v_call: TRBV4-3; j_call: TRBJ1-2; clone_size: few; d_call: TRBD1
cdr3_aa: CASKTGAALDQPQHF; cdr3_nt: TGTGCCAGCAAGACAGGGGCAGCCTTGGATCAGCCCCAGCATTTT; v_call: TRBV12-3/TRBV12-4; j_call: TRBJ1-5; clone_size: few; d_call: TRBD1